Each of the 8 T cell receptor delta chains below was sequenced from the same sample in a study of gamma delta lymphoproliferative disorders and STAT genes. Genomic DNA from isolated PBMCs served as the sequencing template. TCRdb re-processed the multiplex PCR reads via CATT. The sample lists around 730 delta-chain clones, approximately 2.9% seen once, with 70% to 75% in the top ten. Sequencing was performed on blood. Receptor source: a human donor in good health.

On this clone itself: The protein recorded in TCRdb matches a much larger clone and deviates from this DNA's translation at residue 9, suggesting a read error; the protein here is obtained by translating the DNA. The chain links TRDV1 to TRDJ1; 8 nucleotides line up with TRDD3. The J segment lost 0 bases and the V segment lost 1 base, leaving 28 bases of the junction unmatched. CDR3 length equals 24 residues. Germline V gives CDR1 TSWWSYY, CDR2 QGS. CDR3 sequence (DNA): TGTGCTCTTGGGGAACCGAAGCGGTCCCTGACCCATCTGGGGGACCAGGCGTACACCGATAAACTCATCTTT. It translates to CALGEPKRSLTHLGDQAYTDKLIF.

With respect to this clone: At one end the junction does not follow the germline gene, possibly because of a read error. The sample contains more than one DNA sequence encoding this CDR3. The chain combines TRDV1 with TRDJ1, with 9 bases aligning to TRDD3. Germline V gives CDR1 TSWWSYY, CDR2 QGS. The length of the CDR3 is 24 residues. The CDR3 is CALGELRFLYFGVLGDQHTDKLIF. CDR3 sequence (DNA): TGTGCTCTTGGGGAACTGAGGTTCCTCTACTTTGGAGTACTGGGGGACCAGCATACCGATAAACTCATCTTC.

To note about this clone: With only one base between it and a far larger clone, this is likely a read error. The sample contains more than one DNA sequence encoding this CDR3. The V and J genes are TRDV1 and TRDJ2; D possibly corresponds to TRDD3 (7 bases). The V end was cut by 0 bases, the J end by 11 bases, with 31 bases between. Germline V gives CDR1 TSWWSYY, CDR2 QGS. The CDR3 is 20 residues long. The CDR3 protein is CALGELVLPPGGDRRAQLFF. CDR3 in DNA: TGTGCTCTTGGGGAACTAGTCCTACCCCCTGGGGGGGATCGCCGGGCGCAACTCTTCTTT.

This clone was counted a few times. One base separates it from a far larger clone, so it is likely a read error. In the same sample, other DNA sequences code for this CDR3. The V and J genes are TRDV2 and TRDJ2; D unresolved. The CDR3 covers 15 residues. Per the germline V gene, CDR1 is GEAIGNYY and CDR2 is EKD. V lost 3 bases, J lost 2 bases, and 12 bases lay in between. The CDR3 DNA sequence: TGTGCCTGTGACGCCGTCGAATCCTTGACAGCACAACTCTTCTTT. As protein: CACDAVESLTAQLFF.

By sample fraction, this clone is medium-sized. This sequence is one base from a far larger clone and is likely a read error. Other DNA sequences in the same sample also yield this CDR3. The chain joins TRDV1 to TRDJ1, with 8 bases that match TRDD3. The CDR3 runs to 24 residues. Looked up from germline, CDR1 is TSWWSYY and CDR2 is QGS. Written as DNA, the CDR3 is TGTGCTCTTGGAGAACCGAAGCGGTTCCTGACCCATCTGGGGGACCAGGCGTACACCGATAAACTCATCTTT. Translated: CALGEPKRFLTHLGDQAYTDKLIF.

This clone has more than one count but fewer than ten. TCRdb assigns this DNA the protein of a much larger clone, which departs from its translation at residue 8; this likely reflects a read error, and the protein shown comes from translating the DNA. V gene TRDV2 combines with J gene TRDJ1; D perhaps matches TRDD2 (6 bases). In germline, CDR1 is GEAIGNYY, CDR2 EKD. With 5 bases removed from V and 0 bases from J, the gap between germline ends came to 24 bases. The CDR3 consists of 18 residues. CDR3 sequence (DNA): TGTGCCTGTGTTCTAGTCTCCCTCCTACCCACCGACACCGATAAACTCATCTTT. Amino acids: CACVLVSLLPTDTDKLIF.

Many counts were recorded for this clone. The protein that TCRdb holds for this DNA derives from a much larger clone and differs from the translated DNA at residue 10, which likely indicates a read error; the protein shown here is translated from the DNA. This chain links TRDV2 with TRDJ3; TRDD3 agrees at 8 bases. The CDR3 extends over 18 amino acids. Germline lookup yields CDR1 GEAIGNYY and CDR2 EKD. The V segment lost 5 bases and the J segment 3 bases; nucleotides outside the gene matches: 11. The CDR3 is CACVTLGGSFWDTRQMFF. CDR3 nucleotide sequence: TGTGCCTGTGTCACACTGGGGGGAAGCTTCTGGGACACCCGACAGATGTTTTTC.

This clone was counted at least ten times. TCRdb records a much larger clone's protein for this DNA, with a difference at residue 4 that likely arises from a read error; the protein given is the translation of the DNA. CDR3 sequence: CACALVSFLPTDTDKLIF. CDR3 nucleotide sequence: TGTGCCTGTGCTCTAGTCTCCTTCCTACCCACCGACACCGATAAACTCATCTTT. This rearrangement joins TRDV2 to TRDJ1, with TRDD2 matching over 9 bases. V shed 5 bases and J 0 bases; nucleotides not matched to a gene: 15. There are 18 residues in the CDR3. Looked up from germline, CDR1 is GEAIGNYY and CDR2 is EKD.